This T cell receptor (beta chain) was sequenced for a study of blood T cell repertoires in COVID-19. Across the whole study: Material from acute and convalescent COVID-19 was sourced from the United States, Italy and Spain. Nucleic acid was either cDNA or gDNA, and it came from T cells, B-cell-depleted T cells, or PBMCs.

Germline CDR1 reads LNHDA; CDR2 reads SQIVND (reference sequence). There are 22 residues in the CDR3. Unmatched junction bases numbered 30, after V lost 10 bases and J lost 0 bases. How the authors handled the data: Amplification from reference gene primers served as the basis for estimated nucleated cell counts. TCRdb keeps only in-frame clones here, not all; method: immunoSEQ multiplex PCR. V and J calls and clone size are those listed in that table; D and trimming were worked out from the DNA. The sample has tens of thousands of clones; roughly four fifths are singletons. The sequenced material came from peripheral blood. The receptor was derived from an elderly woman with active or convalescent COVID-19. The V gene is TRBV19, the J gene TRBJ1-5, with 7 bases that match TRBD1. The CDR3: CAIPPLNQLDRALRFSNQPQHF. Written as DNA, the CDR3 is TGTGCCATTCCGCCCTTAAATCAACTTGACAGGGCCTTGAGATTTAGCAATCAGCCCCAGCATTTT.